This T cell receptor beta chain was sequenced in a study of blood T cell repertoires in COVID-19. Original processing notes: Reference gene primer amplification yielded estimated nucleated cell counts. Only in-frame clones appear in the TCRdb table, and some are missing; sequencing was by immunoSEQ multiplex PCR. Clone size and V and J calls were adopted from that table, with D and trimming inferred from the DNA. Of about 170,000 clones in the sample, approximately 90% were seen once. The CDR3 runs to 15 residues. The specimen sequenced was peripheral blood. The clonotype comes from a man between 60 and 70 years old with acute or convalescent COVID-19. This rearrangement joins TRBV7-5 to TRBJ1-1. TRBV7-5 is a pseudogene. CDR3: CARSLFGGRDTEAFF. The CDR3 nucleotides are TGTGCCAGAAGTTTGTTCGGGGGACGGGACACTGAAGCTTTCTTT.